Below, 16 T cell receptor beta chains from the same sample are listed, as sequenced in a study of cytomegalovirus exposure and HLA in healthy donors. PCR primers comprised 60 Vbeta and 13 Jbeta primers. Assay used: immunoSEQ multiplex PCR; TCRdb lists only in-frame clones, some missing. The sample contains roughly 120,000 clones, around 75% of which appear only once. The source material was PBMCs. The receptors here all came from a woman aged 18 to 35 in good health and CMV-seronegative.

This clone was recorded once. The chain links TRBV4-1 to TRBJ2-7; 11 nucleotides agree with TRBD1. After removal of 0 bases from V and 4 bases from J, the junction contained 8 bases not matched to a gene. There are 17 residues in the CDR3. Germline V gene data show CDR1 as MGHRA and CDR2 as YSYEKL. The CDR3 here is CASSQEAGQGAIYEQYF. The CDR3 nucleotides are TGCGCCAGCAGCCAAGAAGCCGGACAGGGGGCCATTTACGAGCAGTACTTC.

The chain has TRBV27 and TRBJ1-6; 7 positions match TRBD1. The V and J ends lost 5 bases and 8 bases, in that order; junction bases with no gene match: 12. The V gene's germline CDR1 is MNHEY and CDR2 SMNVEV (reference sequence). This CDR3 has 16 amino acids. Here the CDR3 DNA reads TGTGCCAGCAGTGCCGCGACAGGGTTAAGTTATTCACCCCTCCACTTT. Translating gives CASSAATGLSYSPLHF.

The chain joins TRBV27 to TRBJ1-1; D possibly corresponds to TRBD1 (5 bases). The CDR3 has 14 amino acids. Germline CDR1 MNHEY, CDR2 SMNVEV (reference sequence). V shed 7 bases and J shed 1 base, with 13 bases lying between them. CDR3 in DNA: TGTGCCAGCAAGTTCGGACATTGGAACACTGAAGCTTTCTTT. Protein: CASKFGHWNTEAFF.

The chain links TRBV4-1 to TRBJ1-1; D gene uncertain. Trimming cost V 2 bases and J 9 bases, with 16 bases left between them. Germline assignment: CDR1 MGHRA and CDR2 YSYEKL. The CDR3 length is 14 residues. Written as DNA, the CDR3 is TGCGCCAGCAGCCAATGGAGTATAGGATCCCAAGCTTTCTTT. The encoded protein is CASSQWSIGSQAFF.

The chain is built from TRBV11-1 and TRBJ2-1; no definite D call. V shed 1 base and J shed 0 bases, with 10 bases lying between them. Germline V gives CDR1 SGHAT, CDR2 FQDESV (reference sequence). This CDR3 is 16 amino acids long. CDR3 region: CASSLGSRSSYNEQFF. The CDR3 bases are TGTGCCAGCAGCTTAGGAAGCCGAAGCTCCTACAATGAGCAGTTCTTC.

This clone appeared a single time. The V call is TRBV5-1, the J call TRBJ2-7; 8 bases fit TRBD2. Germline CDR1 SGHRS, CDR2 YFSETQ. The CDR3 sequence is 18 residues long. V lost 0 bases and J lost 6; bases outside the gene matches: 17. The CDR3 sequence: CASSLGALLAAGRTEQYF. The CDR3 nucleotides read TGCGCCAGCAGCTTGGGGGCCTTACTAGCGGCCGGGAGGACCGAGCAGTACTTC.

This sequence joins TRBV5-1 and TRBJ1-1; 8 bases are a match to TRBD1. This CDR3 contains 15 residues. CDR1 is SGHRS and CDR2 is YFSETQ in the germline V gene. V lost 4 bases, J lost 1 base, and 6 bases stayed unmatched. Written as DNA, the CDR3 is TGCGCCAGCAGCGTACCCGGGACAGGGAACACTGAAGCTTTCTTT. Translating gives CASSVPGTGNTEAFF.

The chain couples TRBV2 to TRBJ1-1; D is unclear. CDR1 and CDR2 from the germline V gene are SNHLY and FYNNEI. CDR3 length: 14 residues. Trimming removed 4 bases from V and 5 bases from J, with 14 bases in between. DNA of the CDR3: TGTGCCAGCAGTGGTTCCCTCGGGAGGACTGAAGCTTTCTTT. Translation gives CASSGSLGRTEAFF.

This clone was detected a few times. Here the CDR3 DNA reads TGTGCCAGCTCCTCTGGACTGACCTACGAGCAGTACTTC. This codes for CASSSGLTYEQYF. The genes are TRBV28 and TRBJ2-7; tentative D call: TRBD2 (5 bases). V shed 8 bases and J shed 2 bases, with 13 bases lying between them. CDR1 and CDR2 from the germline V gene are MDHEN and SYDVKM. The CDR3 sequence is 13 residues long.

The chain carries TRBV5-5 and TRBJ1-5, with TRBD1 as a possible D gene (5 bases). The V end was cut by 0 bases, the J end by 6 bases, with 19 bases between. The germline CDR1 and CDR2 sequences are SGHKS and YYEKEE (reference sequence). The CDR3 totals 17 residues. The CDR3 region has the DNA TGTGCCAGCAGCTTGGGGGATTTGGCAGGGTTGGGTCAGCCCCAGCATTTT. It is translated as CASSLGDLAGLGQPQHF.

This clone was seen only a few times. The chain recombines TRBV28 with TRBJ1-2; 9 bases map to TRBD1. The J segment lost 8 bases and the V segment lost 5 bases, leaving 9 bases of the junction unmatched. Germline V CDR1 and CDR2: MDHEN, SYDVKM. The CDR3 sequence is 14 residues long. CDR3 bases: TGTGCCAGCAGTGAAACAGGGGGCGCAGAGGGCTACACCTTC. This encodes CASSETGGAEGYTF.

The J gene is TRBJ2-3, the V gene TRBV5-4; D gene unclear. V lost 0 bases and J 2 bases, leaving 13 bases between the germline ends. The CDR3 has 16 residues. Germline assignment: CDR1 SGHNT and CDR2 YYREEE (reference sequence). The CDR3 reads CASSLAARRNTDTQYF. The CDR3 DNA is TGTGCCAGCAGCTTGGCCGCCAGAAGAAACACAGATACGCAGTATTTT.

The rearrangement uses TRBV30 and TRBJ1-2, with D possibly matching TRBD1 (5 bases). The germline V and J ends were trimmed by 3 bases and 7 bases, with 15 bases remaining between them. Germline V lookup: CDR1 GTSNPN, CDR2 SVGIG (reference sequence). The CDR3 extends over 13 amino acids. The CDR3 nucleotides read TGTGCCTGGAGCACGACAGTTTGGGGTGGCTACACCTTC. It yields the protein CAWSTTVWGGYTF. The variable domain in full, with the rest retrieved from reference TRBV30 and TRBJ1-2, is SQTIHQWPATLVQPVGSPLSLECTVEGTSNPNLYWYRQAAGRGLQLLFYSVGIGQISSEVPQNLSASRPQDRQFILSSKKLLLSDSGFYLCAWSTTVWGGYTFGSGTRLTVV.

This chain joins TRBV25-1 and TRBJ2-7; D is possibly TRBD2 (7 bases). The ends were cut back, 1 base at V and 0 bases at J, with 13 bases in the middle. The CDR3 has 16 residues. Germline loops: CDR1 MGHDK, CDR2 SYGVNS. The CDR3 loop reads CASSELGGRSSYEQYF. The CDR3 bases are TGTGCCAGCAGTGAATTGGGGGGGCGAAGCTCCTACGAGCAGTACTTC.

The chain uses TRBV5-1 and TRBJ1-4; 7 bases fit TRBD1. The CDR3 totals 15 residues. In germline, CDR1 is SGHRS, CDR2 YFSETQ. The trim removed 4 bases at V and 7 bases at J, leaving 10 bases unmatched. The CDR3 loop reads CASSPARGGSEKLFF. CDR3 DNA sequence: TGCGCCAGCAGCCCGGCAAGAGGGGGCAGTGAAAAACTGTTTTTT.

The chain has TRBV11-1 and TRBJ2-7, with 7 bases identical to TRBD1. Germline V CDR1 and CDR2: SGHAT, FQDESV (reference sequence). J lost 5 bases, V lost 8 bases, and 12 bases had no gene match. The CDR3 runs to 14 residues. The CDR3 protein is CASVDTGALHEQYF. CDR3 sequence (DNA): TGTGCCAGCGTCGATACAGGGGCATTACACGAGCAGTACTTC. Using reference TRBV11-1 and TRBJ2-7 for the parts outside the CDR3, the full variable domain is EAEVAQSPRYKITEKSQAVAFWCDPISGHATLYWYRQILGQGPELLVQFQDESVVDDSQLPKDRFSAERLKGVDSTLKIQPAELGDSAMYLCASVDTGALHEQYFGPGTRLTVT.